This passage covers 2 T cell receptor beta chains from one sample sequenced in a study of OX40 agonist ivuxolimab in advanced cancers. Repertoires were generated with immunoSEQ multiplex PCR, while TCRdb's copy carries only in-frame clones and drops some. The sample records approximately 58,000 clones, about four fifths being singletons. Sequences were derived from CD4+ or CD8+ T cells sorted from blood, sampled in a trial of the OX40 agonist ivuxolimab. These receptors all stem from an adult with an advanced solid tumor such as melanoma, head and neck, liver or kidney cancer.

The rearrangement uses TRBV5-1 and TRBJ1-2; 11 nucleotides agree with TRBD1. Germline CDR1 SGHRS, CDR2 YFSETQ. V lost 4 bases, J lost 4 bases, and 3 bases stayed unmatched. CDR3 length: 14 residues. The CDR3 DNA reads TGCGCCAGCAGCGGGGACAGGGGGAGCTATGGCTACACCTTC. Protein product: CASSGDRGSYGYTF.

The chain is built from TRBV2 and TRBJ1-5; weak D call: TRBD1 (5 bases). Germline V lookup: CDR1 SNHLY, CDR2 FYNNEI. The V end lost 5 bases, the J end lost 6 bases, and 17 bases lay between the germline ends. The CDR3 spans 15 residues. The CDR3 DNA reads as TGTGCCAGCAGTAGTGAGGAAACAGGACTTCAGCCCCAGCATTTT. Translated, it gives CASSSEETGLQPQHF.